This entry features one T cell receptor (beta chain) sequence. The target antigen is unknown. These data come from a study of CD8+ T cells in alopecia areata. In the study overall: Each of the treated patients was given oral tofacitinib, 5 to 10 mg twice daily, for moderate-to-severe alopecia areata. Study-level findings and limits: Clonality was higher in lesional than normal scalp, especially in alopecia totalis/universalis.

Germline V CDR1 and CDR2: MNHEY, SMNVEV (reference sequence). The V segment lost 6 bases and the J segment 6 bases; nucleotides outside the gene matches: 9. CDR3 size: 15 residues. Reverse transcription of extracted RNA yielded cDNA, which provided the sequencing template. TCRdb's table, derived via immunoSEQ multiplex PCR, lists solely in-frame clones and lacks some. The repertoire holds about 140,000 clones, with about 51% as singletons. The investigators collected lesional scalp punch biopsies and peripheral blood from alopecia areata patients. Sequencing used CD4+ T cells sorted from blood, obtained at week 0. This chain connects TRBV27 to TRBJ2-3, with 10 positions matching TRBD2. The TCR comes from a human donor with alopecia areata. The CDR3 reads CASRPLGSGRDTQYF. DNA for the CDR3: TGTGCCAGCAGACCCCTAGGTAGCGGGAGGGATACGCAGTATTTT.